Each of the 14 T cell receptor beta chains below was sequenced from the same sample in a study of OX40 agonist ivuxolimab in advanced cancers. TCRdb keeps only in-frame clones here, not all; method: immunoSEQ multiplex PCR. The sample has roughly 87,000 clones; about 90% are singletons. Sequenced here: CD4+ or CD8+ T cells sorted from blood, sampled in a trial of the OX40 agonist ivuxolimab. Every receptor here comes from an adult with an advanced solid tumor such as melanoma, head and neck, liver or kidney cancer.

This sequence joins TRBV23-1 and TRBJ2-7, with D unclear. Being an ORF, TRBV23-1 has a function that is uncertain. This CDR3 region has 13 residues. The V end lost 4 bases, the J end lost 0 bases, and 7 bases lay between the germline ends. CDR3 coding DNA: TGCGCCAGCAGTCTCAACTACTCCTACGAGCAGTACTTC. As protein: CASSLNYSYEQYF.

The CDR3 DNA is TGTGCCAGCAGTTTATCCCCTGGGACAGGGTCGAAATATTTGAGCTACACCTTC. This translates into CASSLSPGTGSKYLSYTF. The chain combines TRBV27 with TRBJ1-2; 9 bases line up with TRBD1. V lost 0 bases, J lost 9 bases, and 17 bases stayed unmatched. The CDR3 has 18 residues. The V gene's germline CDR1 is MNHEY and CDR2 SMNVEV (reference sequence).

This chain joins TRBV28 and TRBJ2-1; weak D call: TRBD1 (5 bases). V was shortened by 3 bases and J by 5 bases, with 11 bases between the two germline ends. The CDR3 contains 14 residues. The germline V gene encodes CDR1 MDHEN and CDR2 SYDVKM. The CDR3 region is CASSLTVEDNEQFF. The CDR3 coding sequence is TGTGCCAGCAGTTTGACAGTCGAGGACAATGAGCAGTTCTTC.

The CDR3 loop reads CASSYGTATYEQYF. CDR3 DNA: TGCGCCAGCAGCTATGGGACTGCAACCTACGAGCAGTACTTC. The rearrangement joins TRBV5-1 to TRBJ2-7, with a weak D call TRBD2 (6 bases). Between the trimmed V and J ends, which lost 3 bases and 2 bases, there was a span of 12 bases. From germline, CDR1 is SGHRS and CDR2 YFSETQ. The CDR3 sequence is 14 residues long. Filled out from reference TRBV5-1 and TRBJ2-7, the complete variable domain reads KAGVTQTPRYLIKTRGQQVTLSCSPISGHRSVSWYQQTPGQGLQFLFEYFSETQRNKGNFPGRFSGRQFSNSRSEMNVSTLELGDSALYLCASSYGTATYEQYFGPGTRLTVT.

This rearrangement joins TRBV19 to TRBJ1-1; TRBD1 matches at 9 bases. The germline V gene encodes CDR1 LNHDA and CDR2 SQIVND (reference sequence). The length of the CDR3 is 11 residues. J gave up 11 bases and V 9 bases, and 7 bases lay outside the gene matches. The CDR3, as DNA: TGTGCCAGCCGGACAGGGGTCGTGGCTTTCTTT. This sequence encodes CASRTGVVAFF.

The chain recombines TRBV28 with TRBJ2-3, with D perhaps matching TRBD2 (6 bases). Germline loops: CDR1 MDHEN, CDR2 SYDVKM. This CDR3 contains 15 residues. Deletions cut 7 bases from V and 2 bases from J, with 16 bases between. The CDR3 DNA sequence: TGTGCCAGCACCCATTGGGCTAGCGACACAGATACGCAGTATTTT. It is translated as CASTHWASDTDTQYF.

CDR3 coding DNA: TGTGCCAGCAGTATTCAGGGGGGTTTGAACACTGAAGCTTTCTTT. The encoded protein is CASSIQGGLNTEAFF. The chain combines TRBV6-5 with TRBJ1-1, with 7 bases matching TRBD1. The CDR3 loop spans 15 amino acids. CDR1 and CDR2 from the germline V gene are MNHEY and SVGAGI. The V gene end was trimmed by 5 bases and the J gene end by 0 bases; junction bases not matched to a gene: 6.

Details on this clone: The same CDR3 also results from other DNA sequences found in this sample. The chain links TRBV30 to TRBJ1-5, with no clear D. This CDR3 has 13 residues. Germline loops: CDR1 GTSNPN, CDR2 SVGIG (reference sequence). The germline V and J ends were trimmed by 0 bases and 3 bases, with 6 bases remaining between them. The CDR3 spells CAWSVQDNQPQHF. CDR3 sequence (DNA): TGTGCCTGGAGTGTACAAGACAATCAGCCCCAGCATTTT.

The V gene is TRBV30, the J gene TRBJ1-1, with 7 bases that match TRBD1. V lost 4 bases, J lost 7 bases, and 9 bases stayed unmatched. Germline assignment: CDR1 GTSNPN and CDR2 SVGIG (reference sequence). The CDR3 is made up of 13 amino acids. The CDR3 DNA sequence: TGTGCCTGGAACCCTCAGACAGGGTATGAAGCTTTCTTT. Encoded protein: CAWNPQTGYEAFF.

This chain joins TRBV5-4 and TRBJ2-7, with TRBD2 identical over 7 bases. Germline V gene lookup returns CDR1 SGHNT and CDR2 YYREEE (reference sequence). The CDR3 is 15 residues long. V was pared by 4 bases and J by 4 bases, with 11 bases of the junction left unmatched. This chain's CDR3 is CASSPGLVGDYEQYV. DNA of the CDR3: TGTGCCAGCAGCCCAGGACTAGTAGGGGATTACGAGCAGTACGTC.

As DNA, the CDR3 is TGTGCCTGGAGTGGGAAACCCCACTATGGCTACACCTTC. Protein: CAWSGKPHYGYTF. The V call is TRBV30, the J call TRBJ1-2; no firm D call. The germline V gene encodes CDR1 GTSNPN and CDR2 SVGIG (reference sequence). V lost 1 base and J lost 3, with 9 bases in between. The CDR3 length is 13 residues.

The chain combines TRBV6-1 with TRBJ2-3; 8 bases are a match to TRBD1. The V and J ends lost 2 bases and 5 bases, in that order; junction bases with no gene match: 6. CDR1 and CDR2 (germline): MNHNS, SASEGT. CDR3 size: 15 residues. The CDR3 DNA follows: TGTGCCAGCAGTGAAAGCAGGGGGCGAATAGATACGCAGTATTTT. Translated, it gives CASSESRGRIDTQYF.

The gene calls are TRBV4-1 and TRBJ1-6; D might be TRBD1 (6 bases). CDR1 is MGHRA, CDR2 YSYEKL, per germline. The V end was cut by 5 bases, the J end by 1 base, with 15 bases between. The length of the CDR3 is 17 residues. CDR3 region: CASSSRGLESYNSPLHF. The CDR3 DNA is TGCGCCAGCAGCTCGAGGGGGTTGGAGTCCTATAATTCACCCCTCCACTTT.

The chain combines TRBV7-9 with TRBJ2-7; 11 bases fit TRBD1. Losses at the gene ends were 6 bases for V and 1 base for J; bases not matched to a gene: 5. Germline CDR1 is SEHNR and CDR2 is FQNEAQ (reference sequence). The length of the CDR3 is 15 residues. CDR3 loop: CASRSGTGGSYEQYF. In DNA, the CDR3 is TGTGCCAGCAGGTCAGGGACAGGGGGGTCCTACGAGCAGTACTTC.